What follows are 13 T cell receptor beta chains derived from one specimen sequenced in a study of blood T cell repertoires in COVID-19. Clones were read by immunoSEQ multiplex PCR, and TCRdb kept only the in-frame ones, dropping some. The sample shows approximately 51,000 clones, about 88% of them seen only once. Sequenced sample: peripheral blood. The origin of the receptors is a man in his forties with active COVID-19.

J is TRBJ1-1 and V is TRBV10-2, with TRBD1 matching 8 bases. The CDR3 is made up of 13 amino acids. Per germline, CDR1 WSHSY and CDR2 SAAADI. Unmatched junction bases numbered 0, after V lost 2 bases and J lost 4 bases. The CDR3 spells CASSETGGTEAFF. DNA of the CDR3: TGCGCCAGCAGTGAGACAGGGGGCACTGAAGCTTTCTTT.

The chain carries TRBV7-8 and TRBJ2-5; D may be TRBD2 (6 bases). The CDR3 has 15 amino acids. Germline-derived CDR1 and CDR2 are SGHVS and FQNEAQ. The V end was cut by 4 bases, the J end by 2 bases, with 14 bases between. CDR3 DNA sequence: TGTGCCAGCAGCTCCCGCCCGGGACTTCAAGAGACCCAGTACTTC. Protein product: CASSSRPGLQETQYF.

The chain is built from TRBV6-5 and TRBJ2-7; the match to TRBD2 covers 7 bases. The trim removed 11 bases at V and 1 base at J, leaving 11 bases unmatched. This CDR3 spans 14 amino acids. Germline V CDR1 and CDR2: MNHEY, SVGAGI. CDR3 sequence: CASGWASGSYEQYF. DNA of the CDR3: TGTGCCTCCGGCTGGGCTAGCGGTTCCTACGAGCAGTACTTC.

V and J are TRBV19 and TRBJ2-7, with 7 bases aligning to TRBD2. The CDR3 is made up of 15 amino acids. Germline CDR1 and CDR2: LNHDA and SQIVND (reference sequence). V lost 5 bases, J lost 2 bases, and 9 bases stayed unmatched. The chain's CDR3 is CASSPWARGAYEQYF. DNA of the CDR3: TGTGCCAGTAGTCCCTGGGCCCGGGGGGCCTACGAGCAGTACTTC.

V usage is TRBV10-3 and J usage is TRBJ1-1, with 8 bases that match TRBD1. The CDR3 contains 13 residues. The germline V gene has CDR1 ENHRY and CDR2 SYGVKD. V lost 7 bases and J lost 4; bases outside the gene matches: 5. This CDR3 reads CAITLGQGTEAFF. Written as DNA, the CDR3 is TGTGCCATCACCTTAGGACAGGGCACTGAAGCTTTCTTT.

The chain couples TRBV5-5 to TRBJ1-2; D possibly corresponds to TRBD1 (5 bases). The CDR3 is 13 residues long. Looked up from germline, CDR1 is SGHKS and CDR2 is YYEKEE (reference sequence). V lost 4 bases and J 12 bases, leaving 19 bases between the germline ends. The CDR3 protein is CASSPGTALLDTF. As DNA, the CDR3 is TGTGCCAGCAGCCCCGGGACTGCGCTTCTCGACACCTTC.

V and J are TRBV11-1 and TRBJ2-3; D not resolved. This CDR3 is built from 16 residues. Germline V CDR1 and CDR2: SGHAT, FQDESV (reference sequence). Trimming cost V 5 bases and J 5 bases, with 20 bases left between them. CDR3 region: CASSARMGSPGDTQYF. The CDR3 DNA is TGTGCCAGCAGCGCTCGCATGGGCAGCCCCGGAGATACGCAGTATTTT.

The V gene is TRBV6-5, the J gene TRBJ2-7; D unclear. CDR3 length: 10 residues. From germline, CDR1 is MNHEY and CDR2 SVGAGI. Between the trimmed V and J ends, which lost 10 bases and 3 bases, there was a span of 7 bases. The CDR3 nucleotides read TGTGCCACCGGGTACTACGAGCAGTACTTC. It encodes CATGYYEQYF.

This chain joins TRBV28 and TRBJ2-7, with 7 bases aligning to TRBD2. The V gene end was trimmed by 5 bases and the J gene end by 2 bases; junction bases not matched to a gene: 12. The CDR3 spans 16 residues. CDR1 is MDHEN, CDR2 SYDVKM, per germline. The CDR3 DNA sequence: TGTGCCAGCAGTCCAATCCGGGGTAGCGGGCCCTACGAGCAGTACTTC. Encoded protein: CASSPIRGSGPYEQYF.

The V gene is TRBV5-1, the J gene TRBJ2-1; the D is unclear. Germline loops: CDR1 SGHRS, CDR2 YFSETQ. V shed 2 bases and J shed 2 bases, with 17 bases lying between them. This CDR3 region has 17 residues. The CDR3 region has the DNA TGCGCCAGCAGCTTTAACCGAGTCGAGGTGCCCTACAATGAGCAGTTCTTC. Encoded protein: CASSFNRVEVPYNEQFF.

The rearrangement uses TRBV29-1 and TRBJ2-7, with 11 bases identical to TRBD2. The germline gives CDR1 SQVTM, CDR2 ANQGSEA. The CDR3 covers 13 residues. The junction had 5 bases not matched to a gene; V was cut back by 4 bases and J by 6 bases. The CDR3 loop reads CSVATSGSSEQYF. The CDR3 region has the DNA TGCAGCGTTGCCACTAGCGGGAGCTCCGAGCAGTACTTC.

The V and J genes are TRBV19 and TRBJ2-7, with D perhaps TRBD2 (6 bases). Per the germline V gene, CDR1 is LNHDA and CDR2 is SQIVND (reference sequence). The CDR3 loop spans 15 amino acids. With 6 bases removed from V and 2 bases from J, the gap between germline ends came to 17 bases. CDR3 coding DNA: TGTGCCAGTAGCGGGGGAGGACTGCTGACCTACGAGCAGTACTTC. Its protein product is CASSGGGLLTYEQYF.

The CDR3 nucleotides are TGTGCCAGCAGTGACCCTAACAGGGTAGGCAATCAGCCCCAGCATTTT. Protein product: CASSDPNRVGNQPQHF. The chain carries TRBV6-1 and TRBJ1-5; possible D gene TRBD1, 6 bases. Germline CDR1 is MNHNS and CDR2 is SASEGT. Trimming left V 3 bases short and J 2 bases short, with 14 bases between. This CDR3 contains 16 residues.